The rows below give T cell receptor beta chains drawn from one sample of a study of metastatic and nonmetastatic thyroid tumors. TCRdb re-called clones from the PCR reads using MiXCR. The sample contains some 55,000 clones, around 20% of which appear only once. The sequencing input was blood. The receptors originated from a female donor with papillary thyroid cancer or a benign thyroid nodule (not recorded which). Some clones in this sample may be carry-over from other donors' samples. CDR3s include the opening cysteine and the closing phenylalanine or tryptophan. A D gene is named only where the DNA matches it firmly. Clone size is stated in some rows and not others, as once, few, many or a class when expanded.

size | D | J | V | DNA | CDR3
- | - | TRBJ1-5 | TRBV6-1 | TGTGCCAGCAGTGTGGGACACTTGCTTCAGCCCCAGCATTTT | CASSVGHLLQPQHF
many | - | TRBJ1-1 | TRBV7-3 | TGTGCCAGCAGCTTAAGTGGGCCGAACACTGAAGCTTTCTTT | CASSLSGPNTEAFF
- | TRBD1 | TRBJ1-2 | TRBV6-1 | TGTGCCAGTATCGCCGCGGGACAGGCGGTCCTATATGGCTACACCTTC | CASIAAGQAVLYGYTF
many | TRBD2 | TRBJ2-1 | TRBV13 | TGTGCCAGCAGCTGGGGGAGAGGGACTAGCGGGAATAATGAGCAGTTCTTC | CASSWGRGTSGNNEQFF
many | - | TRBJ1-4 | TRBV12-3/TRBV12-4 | TGTGCCAGCAGACACGTTGGGACTAATGAAAAACTGTTTTTT | CASRHVGTNEKLFF
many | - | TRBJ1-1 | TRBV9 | TGTGCCAGCAGCGTGGGGGGAGGGGTCCGCACTGAAGCTTTCTTT | CASSVGGGVRTEAFF
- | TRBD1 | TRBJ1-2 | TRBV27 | TGTGCCAGCAGGAAACTCTTTGACGGGACAGGGGGCGCATATGGCTACACCTTC | CASRKLFDGTGGAYGYTF
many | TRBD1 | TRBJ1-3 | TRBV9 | TGTGCCAGCAGCGCCCGACAGGGCTCTGGAAACACCATATATTTT | CASSARQGSGNTIYF
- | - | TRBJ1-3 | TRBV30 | TGTGCCTGGAGTGTAAAGAAATACTCTGGAAACACCATATATTTT | CAWSVKKYSGNTIYF
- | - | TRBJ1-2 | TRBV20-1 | TGCAGTGCTAGCCTACAGGGTATCGATGGCTACACCTTC | CSASLQGIDGYTF
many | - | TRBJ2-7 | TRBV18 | TGTGCCAGCTCCCTGGGGTCGGGATCCTACGAGCAGTACTTC | CASSLGSGSYEQYF
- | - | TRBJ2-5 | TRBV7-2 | TGTGCCAGCAGCGCGCTAGCCGGCAAAGAGACCCAGTACTTC | CASSALAGKETQYF
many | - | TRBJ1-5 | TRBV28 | TGTGCCAGCGTGGAGGCGGTTCCAAATCAGCCCCAGCATTTT | CASVEAVPNQPQHF
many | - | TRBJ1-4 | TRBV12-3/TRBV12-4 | TGTGCCAGCAGCTATGGTGACAGCGGCAAAGAAAAACTGTTTTTT | CASSYGDSGKEKLFF
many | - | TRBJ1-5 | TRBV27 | TGTGCCAGCAGTTTGCAGCTAAATCAGCCCCAGCATTTT | CASSLQLNQPQHF
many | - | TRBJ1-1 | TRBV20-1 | TGCAGTGCTAGAGAGACAGGGAACACTGAAGCTTTCTTT | CSARETGNTEAFF
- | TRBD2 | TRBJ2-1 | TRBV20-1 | TGCAGTGCACACGGGCCAGCGGGGGGGAATGAGCAGTTCTTC | CSAHGPAGGNEQFF
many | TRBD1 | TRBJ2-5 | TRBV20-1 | TGCAGTGCTAGCCCCCCGGGACAGGGGGGAGAGACCCAGTACTTC | CSASPPGQGGETQYF
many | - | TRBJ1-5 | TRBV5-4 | TGTGCCAGCAGCTCCGACCCCGAGGAACAGCCCCAGCATTTT | CASSSDPEEQPQHF
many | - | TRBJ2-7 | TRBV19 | TGTGCCAGTGGACATAGTAGTTCCTACGAGCAGTACTTC | CASGHSSSYEQYF
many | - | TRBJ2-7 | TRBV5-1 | TGCGCCAGCAGGGCTAAGCAGTACTTC | CASRAKQYF
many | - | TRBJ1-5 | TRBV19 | TGTGCCAGTAGTAGGCAGGTCAATCAGCCCCAGCATTTT | CASSRQVNQPQHF
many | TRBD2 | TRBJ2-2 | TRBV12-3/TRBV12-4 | TGTGCCAGCAGTTTTTATGCGGGAGTACCCGGGGAGCTGTTTTTT | CASSFYAGVPGELFF
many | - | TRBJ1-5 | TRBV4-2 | TGTGCCAGCAGCCAAGGGCCAGGGGATCAGCCCCAGCATTTT | CASSQGPGDQPQHF
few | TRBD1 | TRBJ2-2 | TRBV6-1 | TGTGCCAGCAGCCTTGGAGGACAGGATGGGTTGGAGCTGTTTTTT | CASSLGGQDGLELFF
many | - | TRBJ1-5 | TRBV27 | TGTGCCAGCAGTTCCGGGGGGGGGGCCGGTCAGCCCCAGCATTTT | CASSSGGGAGQPQHF
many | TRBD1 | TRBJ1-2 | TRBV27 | TGTGCCAGCAGGGAAGGCGACAGGGTTTATGGCTACACCTTC | CASREGDRVYGYTF
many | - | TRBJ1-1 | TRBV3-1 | TGTGCCAGCAGCCAACTTCGTGCGAACACTGAAGCTTTCTTT | CASSQLRANTEAFF
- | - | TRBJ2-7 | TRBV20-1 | TGCAGTGCTACGGTACTAGCTAGGGGGGGTTCCGAGCAGTACTTC | CSATVLARGGSEQYF
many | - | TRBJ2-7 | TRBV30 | TGTGCCTGGAGCCCGGGCCTTAGGAACGAGCAGTACTTC | CAWSPGLRNEQYF
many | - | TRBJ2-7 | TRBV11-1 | TGTGCCAGCAGCTCCCAGGGTGACGAGCAGTACTTC | CASSSQGDEQYF
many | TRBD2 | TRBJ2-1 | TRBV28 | TGTGCCAGCAGTTCGGCTCCTAGCGGGGGAAATGAGCAGTTCTTC | CASSSAPSGGNEQFF
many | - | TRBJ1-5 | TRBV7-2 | TGTGCCAGCAGCTTAAGAGGGGGGGGTCAGCCCCAGCATTTT | CASSLRGGGQPQHF
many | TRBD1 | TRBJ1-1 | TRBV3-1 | TGTGCCAGCAGCCGCTCCCTTCGGGACAGGGGTACGAACACTGAAGCTTTCTTT | CASSRSLRDRGTNTEAFF
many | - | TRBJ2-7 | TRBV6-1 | TGTGCCAGCACCGATCCCCACAGCGACGAGCAGTACTTC | CASTDPHSDEQYF
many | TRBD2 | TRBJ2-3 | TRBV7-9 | TGTGCCAGCAGCTTAGCGTTAGCGGGCCGCACAGATACGCAGTATTTT | CASSLALAGRTDTQYF
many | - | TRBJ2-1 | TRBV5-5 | TGTGCCAGCAGCTGGACGGTCGACTCCTACAATGAGCAGTTCTTC | CASSWTVDSYNEQFF
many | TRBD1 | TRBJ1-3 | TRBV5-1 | TGCGCCAGCTCCAGTGGGGGACAGGGTCTCTCTGGAAACACCATATATTTT | CASSSGGQGLSGNTIYF
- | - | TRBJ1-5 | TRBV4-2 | TGTGCCAGCAGCCAAGAGACTGGAGGGGGACATCAGCCCCAGCATTTT | CASSQETGGGHQPQHF
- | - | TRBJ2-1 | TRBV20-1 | TGCAGTGCCTCGGGGGGCGTGATGTCCTACAATGAGCAGTTCTTC | CSASGGVMSYNEQFF
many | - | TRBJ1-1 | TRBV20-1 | TGCAGTGCTAGGCGCATGAACACTGAAGCTTTCTTT | CSARRMNTEAFF
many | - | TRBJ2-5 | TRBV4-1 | TGCGCCAGCAGCCGAACACAAGAGACCCAGTACTTC | CASSRTQETQYF
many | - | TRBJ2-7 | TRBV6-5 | TGTGCCAGCAGTTTACTCGGGGCAAGTGGGGGTTACGAGCAGTACTTC | CASSLLGASGGYEQYF
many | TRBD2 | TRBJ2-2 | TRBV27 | TGTGCCAGCAGGGGCGTAACCGGGACTAGCCTTACCGGGGAGCTGTTTTTT | CASRGVTGTSLTGELFF
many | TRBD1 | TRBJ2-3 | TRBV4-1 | TGCGCCAGCAGCCGCGACAGGGAGACAGATACGCAGTATTTT | CASSRDRETDTQYF
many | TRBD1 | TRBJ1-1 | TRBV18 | TGTGCCAGCTCCCCCGGACAGGCGAACACTGAAGCTTTCTTT | CASSPGQANTEAFF
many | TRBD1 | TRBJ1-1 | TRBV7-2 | TGTGCCAGCAGCCGACAGGGGCAAGACACTGAAGCTTTCTTT | CASSRQGQDTEAFF
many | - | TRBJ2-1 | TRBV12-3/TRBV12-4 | TGTGCCAGCAGTTTAGAGGCCTGGGGCCATGAGCAGTTCTTC | CASSLEAWGHEQFF